This TCR beta chain was recovered during a study of cytomegalovirus exposure and HLA in healthy donors. In this sample, this clone turned up a few times. Per the germline V gene, CDR1 is SGHNT and CDR2 is YYREEE (reference sequence). The ends were cut back, 0 bases at V and 5 bases at J, with 17 bases in the middle. CDR3 size: 16 residues. PCR used 60 Vbeta primers and 13 Jbeta primers. The protocol was immunoSEQ multiplex PCR, while the TCRdb copy is restricted to in-frame clones and leaves out a portion. The sample holds roughly 84,000 clones; approximately 80% are singletons and the top ten take 3% to 3.5%.

The sample taken for sequencing was PBMCs. The sequence came from a man aged 50-60 years in good health and CMV-seronegative. This chain links TRBV5-4 with TRBJ1-2, with D possibly matching TRBD1 (6 bases). In DNA form, the CDR3 reads TGTGCCAGCAGCTTGGGGTTCCAAGGGGGACGGTATGGCTACACCTTC. Encoded protein: CASSLGFQGGRYGYTF.